This T cell receptor (beta chain) was sequenced during a study of CD4 T cells in relation to SARS-CoV-2 and coronaviruses. Study overall: ViraFEST: approximately 10-day antigen culture of PBMCs, then TCR beta CDR3 sequencing. Negative control cultures got HIV-1 Nef peptides or no peptide.

With regard to this clone: Its specificity is not known.

Study-wide findings and caveats: In about 65% of donors, memory CD4+ clonotypes crossrecognized SARS-CoV-2 and at least one common cold coronavirus spike.

Measured with immunoSEQ multiplex PCR; TCRdb has only the in-frame clones, and not every one. The data show about 22,000 clones, about 80% seen once. The unexposed donors gave CD4+ T cells in about 2011-2018, prior to COVID-19. CD4+ T cells were isolated from the cells after 10 days of culture. Cells permitting, SARS-CoV-2 S/N and four cold-coronavirus spikes were tested on unexposed-donor CD4+ T cells. CDR1 is MGHRA and CDR2 is YSYEKL in the germline V gene. Deletions cut 6 bases from V and 5 bases from J, with 20 bases between. The CDR3 extends over 17 amino acids. This TCR came from a human donor in good health. The J gene is TRBJ1-6, the V gene TRBV4-1; no firm D call. The sequenced material came from CD4+ T cells from PBMCs, cultured in vitro. Here the CDR3 reads CASRAVGRGADNSPLHF. CDR3 DNA sequence: TGCGCCAGCAGAGCCGTGGGCCGGGGTGCGGATAATTCACCCCTCCACTTT.